This entry lists 27 T cell receptor beta chains sequenced from one sample in a study of T cells in Graves' hyperthyroidism and ophthalmopathy (dated by TCRdb to about 2019). The library was made by multiplex PCR. These reads were obtained on an Illumina HiSeq 2000. TCR beta CDR3 regions were amplified from RNA transcripts. The first round of RT-PCR for the TCR CDR3 was performed with the HTBI primer set and the Qiagen OneStep RT-PCR kit. TCRdb reprocessing: public reads trimmed at Q25 with fastp, clones called with MiXCR, in-frame beta chains kept. When rows share a CDR3 protein, they turn into one entry using the most common DNA and genes. The sample has approximately 570,000 distinct CDR3 sequences on record, around 20% of them singletons. Approximately 50% of the sample is held by the ten biggest clonotypes. The specimen sequenced was blood. These receptors were obtained from a man aged 35-49 years with Graves' ophthalmopathy.

Ten or more counts support this clonotype. This chain uses TRBV4-2 with TRBJ2-7, with 8 bases aligning to TRBD1. With V trimmed by 0 bases and J by 4 bases, 8 bases remained unmatched. Per the germline V gene, CDR1 is LGHNA and CDR2 is YNFKEQ. The CDR3 totals 16 residues. This CDR3 is CASSQEDRDPEYEQYF. CDR3 nucleotides: TGTGCCAGCAGCCAAGAGGACAGGGACCCCGAATACGAGCAGTACTTC.

This clonotype was seen a few times. CDR3 sequence (DNA): TGTGCCAGCAGCCAACCCCCTAGCGGGAGGGCGAACACCGGGGAGCTGTTTTTT. Translating it yields CASSQPPSGRANTGELFF. This chain connects TRBV4-2 to TRBJ2-2; 12 bases agree with TRBD2. The CDR3 extends over 18 amino acids. From germline, CDR1 is LGHNA and CDR2 YNFKEQ. V shed 2 bases, J shed 0 bases, and the junction held 4 bases outside the gene matches.

This clonotype has just a few counts. This chain connects TRBV9 to TRBJ1-1; D gene ambiguous. The V end lost 0 bases, the J end lost 6 bases, and 15 bases lay between the germline ends. The CDR3 runs to 15 residues. Germline values: CDR1 SGDLS, CDR2 YYNGEE. The CDR3 coding sequence is TGTGCCAGCAGCGTAGCGGAGGGCGGAAGGGCTGAAGCTTTCTTT. Translation gives CASSVAEGGRAEAFF.

There are a few counts of this clonotype. The chain joins TRBV20-1 to TRBJ2-7; D not resolved. This CDR3 is built from 13 residues. Germline values: CDR1 DFQATT, CDR2 SNEGSKA (reference sequence). With 6 bases removed from V and 4 bases from J, the gap between germline ends came to 16 bases. The CDR3 DNA reads as TGCAGTGCCGGGCGAACGGCAGGATACGAGCAGTACTTC. Translation gives CSAGRTAGYEQYF.

The chain links TRBV9 to TRBJ2-3, with D tentatively TRBD1 (6 bases). Germline V lookup: CDR1 SGDLS, CDR2 YYNGEE. The CDR3 sequence is 16 residues long. V gave up 0 bases and J gave up 0 bases, with 11 bases separating them. CDR3 sequence (DNA): TGTGCCAGCAGCGTAGGGAGCAGGGGTAGCACAGATACGCAGTATTTT. Residues: CASSVGSRGSTDTQYF. The variable domain in full, with the rest retrieved from reference TRBV9 and TRBJ2-3, is DSGVTQTPKHLITATGQRVTLRCSPRSGDLSVYWYQQSLDQGLQFLIQYYNGEERAKGNILERFSAQQFPDLHSELNLSSLELGDSALYFCASSVGSRGSTDTQYFGPGTRLTVL.

Ten or more counts support this clonotype. The chain recombines TRBV7-2 with TRBJ2-3; D not resolved. V was shortened by 0 bases and J by 6 bases, with 7 bases between the two germline ends. Germline values: CDR1 SGHTA, CDR2 FQGNSA. This CDR3 has 13 residues. The CDR3 region has the DNA TGTGCCAGCAGCTTAGCCCTGGGGGATACGCAGTATTTT. It translates to CASSLALGDTQYF. Complete variable domain (other parts from reference TRBV7-2 and TRBJ2-3): GAGVSQSPSNKVTEKGKDVELRCDPISGHTALYWYRQSLGQGLEFLIYFQGNSAPDKSGLPSDRFSAERTGGSVSTLTIQRTQQEDSAVYLCASSLALGDTQYFGPGTRLTVL.

The chain combines TRBV30 with TRBJ2-3; TRBD1 aligns across 8 bases. Germline CDR1 and CDR2: GTSNPN and SVGIG (reference sequence). This CDR3 spans 14 amino acids. V trimming: 6 bases; J trimming: 2 bases; junction bases outside the gene matches: 7. CDR3: CACRQGANTDTQYF. The CDR3 DNA reads as TGTGCCTGTAGGCAGGGGGCTAACACAGATACGCAGTATTTT.

This clonotype was observed a few times. V is TRBV7-9 and J is TRBJ2-5; D is uncertain. Germline V gives CDR1 SEHNR, CDR2 FQNEAQ (reference sequence). The CDR3 spans 16 residues. The V and J ends lost 4 bases and 5 bases respectively, with 20 bases between them. This CDR3 reads CASSSPGRDLGETQYF. The CDR3 DNA sequence: TGTGCCAGCAGCTCCCCCGGACGAGACTTGGGGGAGACCCAGTACTTC.

This clonotype has at least ten counts. The chain couples TRBV7-8 to TRBJ1-2; 11 nucleotides line up with TRBD1. The V and J ends lost 5 bases and 7 bases, in that order; junction bases with no gene match: 12. Germline CDR1 is SGHVS and CDR2 is FQNEAQ. The CDR3 is made up of 16 amino acids. The CDR3 here is CASSPWTGGGEGGYTF. Here the CDR3 DNA reads TGTGCCAGCAGCCCCTGGACAGGGGGCGGAGAGGGTGGCTACACCTTC.

A word on this clonotype: A read error may explain this, as a much larger clone is one base away. The V call is TRBV25-1, the J call TRBJ2-7; D unresolved. CDR1 and CDR2 from the germline V gene are MGHDK and SYGVNS. V was pared by 1 base and J by 4 bases, with 11 bases between. The CDR3 contains 14 residues. CDR3 in amino acids: CASSESGMGYEQYF. The CDR3 region has the DNA TGTGCCAGCAGTGAATCGGGCATGGGTTACGAGCAGTACTTC.

The V call is TRBV14, the J call TRBJ2-7; 8 bases map to TRBD2. Germline V gene data show CDR1 as SGHDN and CDR2 as FVKESK. The CDR3 spans 15 residues. After removal of 5 bases from V and 6 bases from J, the junction contained 12 bases not matched to a gene. The CDR3 protein is CASSLYAAGVGEQYF. The DNA of the CDR3 is TGTGCCAGCAGCTTATACGCAGCGGGAGTCGGCGAGCAGTACTTC. Together with reference TRBV14 and TRBJ2-7, the CDR3 gives the full variable domain: EAGVTQFPSHSVIEKGQTVTLRCDPISGHDNLYWYRRVMGKEIKFLLHFVKESKQDESGMPNNRFLAERTGGTYSTLKVQPAELEDSGVYFCASSLYAAGVGEQYFGPGTRLTVT.

In its sample, this clonotype was seen many times. V is TRBV3-1 and J is TRBJ1-4; unclear D gene. Trimming shortened V by 5 bases and J by 8 bases, and 9 bases separated the two germline ends. The CDR3 loop spans 12 amino acids. Germline V CDR1 and CDR2: LGHDT, YNNKEL (reference sequence). The CDR3 bases are TGTGCCAGCAGCTCTATCGGAGAAAAACTGTTTTTT. Translation gives CASSSIGEKLFF.

In its sample, this clonotype was seen many times. This chain joins TRBV6-1 and TRBJ2-1, with 10 nucleotides matching TRBD1. V was pared by 6 bases and J by 8 bases, with 1 base of the junction left unmatched. The V gene's germline CDR1 is MNHNS and CDR2 SASEGT. The CDR3 contains 12 residues. CDR3 bases: TGTGCCAGCAGGGGGACAGGGGATGAGCAGTTCTTC. Protein: CASRGTGDEQFF.

This clonotype was counted a few times. This chain connects TRBV11-2 to TRBJ1-5; D remains ambiguous. This CDR3 has 13 residues. The germline CDR1 and CDR2 sequences are SGHAT and FQNNGV. V lost 3 bases to trimming and J lost 5 bases, with 8 bases between them. The CDR3 coding sequence is TGTGCCAGCAGCTTTGGGTTCGATCAGCCCCAGCATTTT. This codes for CASSFGFDQPQHF. Full variable domain (remainder filled in from reference TRBV11-2 and TRBJ1-5): EAGVAQSPRYKIIEKRQSVAFWCNPISGHATLYWYQQILGQGPKLLIQFQNNGVVDDSQLPKDRFSAERLKGVDSTLKIQPAKLEDSAVYLCASSFGFDQPQHFGDGTRLSIL.

This clonotype was detected only a few times. This chain connects TRBV24-1 to TRBJ2-5; D is undetermined. This CDR3 comprises 11 residues. V shed 4 bases and J shed 2 bases, with 1 base lying between them. Germline V gene data show CDR1 as KGHDR and CDR2 as SFDVKD. DNA for the CDR3: TGTGCCACCAGTGAACAAGAGACCCAGTACTTC. Translated, it gives CATSEQETQYF.

This clonotype showed up many times. The V and J genes are TRBV11-3 and TRBJ2-2; a weak D match, TRBD2 (6 bases). Germline CDR1 SGHNT, CDR2 YENEEA. Trimming took 1 base from V and 7 from J, leaving 16 bases between them. This CDR3 has 16 amino acids. The CDR3, as DNA: TGTGCCAGCAGCTTAGTTGACGGGAGATCAGGCGGGGAGCTGTTTTTT. This codes for CASSLVDGRSGGELFF.

CDR3 sequence reads: CASFPAFSGANVLTF. The CDR3 coding sequence is TGTGCCAGCTTCCCCGCCTTCTCTGGGGCCAACGTCCTGACTTTC. The gene calls are TRBV28 and TRBJ2-6, with unresolved D. V lost 8 bases and J 0 bases, leaving 11 bases between the germline ends. Per germline, CDR1 MDHEN and CDR2 SYDVKM. This CDR3 region has 15 residues.

The rearrangement uses TRBV3-1 and TRBJ1-6; TRBD1 matches at 7 bases. Per germline, CDR1 LGHDT and CDR2 YNNKEL (reference sequence). The length of the CDR3 is 17 residues. The junction had 14 bases not matched to a gene; V was cut back by 6 bases and J by 6 bases. Written as DNA, the CDR3 is TGTGCCAGCAGATGGACAGGCGCAGGCGCCCTTAATTCACCCCTCCACTTT. Translated, it gives CASRWTGAGALNSPLHF.

This clonotype was observed at least ten times. The genes are TRBV9 and TRBJ2-5; 11 nucleotides match TRBD2. Looked up from germline, CDR1 is SGDLS and CDR2 is YYNGEE. Unmatched junction bases numbered 5, after V lost 2 bases and J lost 5 bases. The CDR3 runs 15 residues. CDR3 in DNA: TGTGCCAGCAGCGTTAGCGGGGGGGCCGGGGAGACCCAGTACTTC. It codes for CASSVSGGAGETQYF.

Ten or more counts support this clonotype. This chain connects TRBV12-3 or TRBV12-4 to TRBJ1-1; 7 bases are a match to TRBD1. The CDR3 runs to 16 residues. Trimming removed 6 bases from V and 1 base from J; junction bases left unmatched: 11. In DNA form, the CDR3 reads TGTGCCAGCAGCACAAGACAGGGCGGACGGAACACTGAAGCTTTCTTT. It codes for CASSTRQGGRNTEAFF.

This sequence joins TRBV20-1 and TRBJ2-1; D possibly matches TRBD1 or TRBD2 (5 bases each). Germline CDR1 and CDR2: DFQATT and SNEGSKA (reference sequence). The CDR3 runs to 12 residues. Trimming removed 4 bases from V and 6 bases from J, with 10 bases in between. CDR3 amino acids: CSAKGRVNEQFF. The CDR3 DNA sequence: TGCAGTGCTAAGGGGCGGGTCAATGAGCAGTTCTTC.

This clonotype was counted a few times. The chain employs TRBV6-5 and TRBJ2-7; D may be TRBD2 (6 bases). Germline CDR1 is MNHEY and CDR2 is SVGAGI. This CDR3 has 14 residues. The V gene lost 6 bases and the J gene lost 4 bases, with 16 bases spanning the gap. For the CDR3, the DNA is TGTGCCAGCAGCTATCTCCGCGCGGGATACGAGCAGTACTTC. Encoded protein: CASSYLRAGYEQYF.

The chain joins TRBV7-9 to TRBJ1-4; D is uncertain. This CDR3 is 12 amino acids long. V was trimmed by 4 bases and J by 4 bases, leaving 4 bases between them. Germline V CDR1 and CDR2: SEHNR, FQNEAQ (reference sequence). The CDR3 bases are TGTGCCAGCAGCTCCGATAATGAAAAACTGTTTTTT. It yields the protein CASSSDNEKLFF. The variable domain in full, with the rest retrieved from reference TRBV7-9 and TRBJ1-4, is DTGVSQNPRHKITKRGQNVTFRCDPISEHNRLYWYRQTLGQGPEFLTYFQNEAQLEKSRLLSDRFSAERPKGSFSTLEIQRTEQGDSAMYLCASSSDNEKLFFGSGTQLSVL.

About this clonotype itself: A much larger clone is a single base away; this may be a read error. The CDR3 bases are TGTGCCAGCAGCCCGAGACGGGAGAATGAGCAGTTCTTC. The encoded protein is CASSPRRENEQFF. This chain uses TRBV7-3 with TRBJ2-1; D is possibly TRBD2 (6 bases). V was clipped by 5 bases and J by 7 bases, with 12 bases between them. This CDR3 comprises 13 residues. The germline V gene has CDR1 SGHTA and CDR2 FQGTGA.

This clonotype was found many times. The rearrangement joins TRBV7-9 to TRBJ2-3, with 9 bases identical to TRBD2. The CDR3 is 15 residues long. Germline CDR1 and CDR2: SEHNR and FQNEAQ (reference sequence). The V and J ends lost 2 bases and 5 bases, in that order; junction bases with no gene match: 5. The CDR3 DNA reads TGTGCCAGCAGCTTATCTGCGGGAGGGATAGATACGCAGTATTTT. Translated, it gives CASSLSAGGIDTQYF.

The chain employs TRBV20-1 and TRBJ2-1; 11 nucleotides match TRBD2. V gave up 5 bases and J gave up 1 base; unmatched junction bases: 7. CDR3 length: 16 amino acids. CDR1 and CDR2 (germline): DFQATT, SNEGSKA (reference sequence). Here the CDR3 DNA reads TGCAGTGCTCCGTCACCTAGCGGGAGGTCCTACAATGAGCAGTTCTTC. Translated: CSAPSPSGRSYNEQFF.

This clonotype was seen at least ten times. The V and J genes are TRBV3-1 and TRBJ1-6; D is undetermined. The CDR3 covers 14 residues. The V and J ends lost 0 bases and 10 bases respectively, with 10 bases between them. The germline CDR1 and CDR2 sequences are LGHDT and YNNKEL (reference sequence). The CDR3 region is CASSQDRGNSPLHF. The CDR3 nucleotides are TGTGCCAGCAGCCAAGATAGAGGAAACTCACCCCTCCACTTT. The full variable domain, its missing parts supplied by reference TRBV3-1 and TRBJ1-6, is DTAVSQTPKYLVTQMGNDKSIKCEQNLGHDTMYWYKQDSKKFLKIMFSYNNKELIINETVPNRFSPKSPDKAHLNLHINSLELGDSAVYFCASSQDRGNSPLHFGNGTRLTVT.